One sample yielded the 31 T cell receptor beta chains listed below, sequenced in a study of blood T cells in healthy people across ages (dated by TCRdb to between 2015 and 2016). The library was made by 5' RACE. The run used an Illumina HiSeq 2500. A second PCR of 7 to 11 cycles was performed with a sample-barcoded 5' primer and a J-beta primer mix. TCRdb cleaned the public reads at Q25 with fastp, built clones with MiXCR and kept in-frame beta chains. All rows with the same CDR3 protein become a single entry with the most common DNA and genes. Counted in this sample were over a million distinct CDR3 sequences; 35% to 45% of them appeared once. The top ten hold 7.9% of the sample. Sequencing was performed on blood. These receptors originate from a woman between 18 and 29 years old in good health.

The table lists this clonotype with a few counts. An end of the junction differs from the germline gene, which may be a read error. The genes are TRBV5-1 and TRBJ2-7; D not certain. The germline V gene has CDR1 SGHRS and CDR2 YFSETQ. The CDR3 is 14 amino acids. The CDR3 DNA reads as TGTGCCAGCAGCCTGGCCCTTGGGGCCTACGAGCAGTACTTC. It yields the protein CASSLALGAYEQYF.

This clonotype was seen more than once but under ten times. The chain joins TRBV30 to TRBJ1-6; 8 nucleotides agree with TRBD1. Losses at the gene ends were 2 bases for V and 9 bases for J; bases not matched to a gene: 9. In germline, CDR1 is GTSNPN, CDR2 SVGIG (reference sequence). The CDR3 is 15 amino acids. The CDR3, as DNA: TGTGCCTGGAGTCCCCGGACAGGGAGCCTTTCACCCCTCCACTTT. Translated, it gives CAWSPRTGSLSPLHF.

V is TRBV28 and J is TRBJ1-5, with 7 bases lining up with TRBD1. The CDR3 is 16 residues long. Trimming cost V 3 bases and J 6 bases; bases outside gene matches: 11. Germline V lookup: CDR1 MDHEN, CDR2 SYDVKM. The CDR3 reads CASSFATGIRTQPQHF. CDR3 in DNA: TGTGCCAGCAGTTTTGCGACAGGGATTCGTACTCAGCCCCAGCATTTT.

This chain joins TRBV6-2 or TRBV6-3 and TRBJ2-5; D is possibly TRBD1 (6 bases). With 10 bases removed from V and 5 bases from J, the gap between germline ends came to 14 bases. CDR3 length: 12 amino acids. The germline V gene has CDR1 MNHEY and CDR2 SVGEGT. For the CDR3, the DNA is TGTGCCACGTCCTACAGGGTTGAGACCCAGTACTTC. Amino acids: CATSYRVETQYF.

In DNA form, the CDR3 reads TGCAGTGCTAGAGGTGGAGCGGGCTCCTACAATGAGCAGTTCTTC. It is translated as CSARGGAGSYNEQFF. The gene calls are TRBV20-1 and TRBJ2-1; TRBD2 is a possible D gene (6 bases). The germline V gene encodes CDR1 DFQATT and CDR2 SNEGSKA (reference sequence). V was cut by 1 base and J by 0 bases, with 10 bases left in between. The CDR3 runs to 15 residues.

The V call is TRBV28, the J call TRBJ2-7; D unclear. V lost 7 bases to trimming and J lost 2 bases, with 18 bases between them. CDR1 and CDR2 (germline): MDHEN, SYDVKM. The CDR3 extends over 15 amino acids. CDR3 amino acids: CASTPEGSVAYEQYF. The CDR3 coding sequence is TGTGCCAGCACCCCCGAAGGGTCGGTAGCCTACGAGCAGTACTTC.

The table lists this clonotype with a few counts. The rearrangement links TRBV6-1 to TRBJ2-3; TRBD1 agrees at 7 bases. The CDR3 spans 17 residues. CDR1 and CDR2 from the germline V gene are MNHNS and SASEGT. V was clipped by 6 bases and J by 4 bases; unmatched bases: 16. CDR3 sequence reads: CASRSPTGERGADTQYF. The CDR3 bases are TGTGCCAGCAGATCACCTACAGGGGAGCGAGGGGCAGATACGCAGTATTTT.

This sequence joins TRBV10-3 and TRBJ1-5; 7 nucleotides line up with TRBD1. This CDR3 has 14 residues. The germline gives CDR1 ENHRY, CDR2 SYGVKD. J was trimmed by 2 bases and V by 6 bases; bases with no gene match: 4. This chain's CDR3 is CAISQGVGNQPQHF. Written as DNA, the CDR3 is TGTGCCATCAGCCAGGGGGTAGGCAATCAGCCCCAGCATTTT.

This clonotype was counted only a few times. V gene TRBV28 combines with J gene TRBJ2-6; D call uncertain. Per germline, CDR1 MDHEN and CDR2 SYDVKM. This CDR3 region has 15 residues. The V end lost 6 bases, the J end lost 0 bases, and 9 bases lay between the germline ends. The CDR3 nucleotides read TGTGCCAGCAGCCCTGAAAGCTCTGGGGCCAACGTCCTGACTTTC. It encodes CASSPESSGANVLTF.

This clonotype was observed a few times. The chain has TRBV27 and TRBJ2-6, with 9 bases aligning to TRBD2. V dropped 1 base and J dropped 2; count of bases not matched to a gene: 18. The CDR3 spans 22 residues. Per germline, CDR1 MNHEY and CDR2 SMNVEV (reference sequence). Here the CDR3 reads CASSLWWGVAGEVFAGANVLTF. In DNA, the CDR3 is TGTGCCAGCAGTTTATGGTGGGGGGTAGCGGGAGAAGTGTTTGCTGGGGCCAACGTCCTGACTTTC.

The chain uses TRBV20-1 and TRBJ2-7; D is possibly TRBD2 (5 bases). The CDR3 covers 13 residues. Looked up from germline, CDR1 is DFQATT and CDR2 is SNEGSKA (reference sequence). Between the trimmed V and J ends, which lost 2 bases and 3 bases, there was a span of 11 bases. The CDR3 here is CSARPAEVYEQYF. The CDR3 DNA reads TGCAGTGCTAGACCAGCGGAGGTCTACGAGCAGTACTTC.

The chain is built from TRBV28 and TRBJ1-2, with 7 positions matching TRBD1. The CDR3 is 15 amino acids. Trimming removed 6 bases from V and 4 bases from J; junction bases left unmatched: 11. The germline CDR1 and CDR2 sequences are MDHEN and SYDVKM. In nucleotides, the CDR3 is TGTGCCAGCAGGGCGTTGGGGGACAGCATCTATGGCTACACCTTC. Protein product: CASRALGDSIYGYTF.

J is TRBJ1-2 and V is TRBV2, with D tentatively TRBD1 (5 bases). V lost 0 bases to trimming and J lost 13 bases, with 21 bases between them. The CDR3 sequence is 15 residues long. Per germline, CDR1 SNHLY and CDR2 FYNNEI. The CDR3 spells CASSEARGVDVDCTF. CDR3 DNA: TGTGCCAGCAGTGAAGCTAGAGGGGTAGATGTAGACTGCACCTTC. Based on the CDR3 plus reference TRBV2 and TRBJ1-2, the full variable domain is EPEVTQTPSHQVTQMGQEVILRCVPISNHLYFYWYRQILGQKVEFLVSFYNNEISEKSEIFDDQFSVERPDGSNFTLKIRSTKLEDSAMYFCASSEARGVDVDCTFGSGTRLTVV.

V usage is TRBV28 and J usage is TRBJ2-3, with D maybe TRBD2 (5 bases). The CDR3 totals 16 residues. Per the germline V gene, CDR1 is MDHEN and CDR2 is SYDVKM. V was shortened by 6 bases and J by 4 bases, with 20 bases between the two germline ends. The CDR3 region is CASSPQGGRGSDTQYF. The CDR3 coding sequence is TGTGCCAGCAGCCCCCAAGGAGGTCGTGGATCAGATACGCAGTATTTT.

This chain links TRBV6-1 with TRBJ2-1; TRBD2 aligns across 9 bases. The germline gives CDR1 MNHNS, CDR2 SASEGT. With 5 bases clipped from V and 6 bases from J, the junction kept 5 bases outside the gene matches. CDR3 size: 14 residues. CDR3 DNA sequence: TGTGCCAGCAGTACTAGGACTAGCGTCAATGAGCAGTTCTTC. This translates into CASSTRTSVNEQFF.

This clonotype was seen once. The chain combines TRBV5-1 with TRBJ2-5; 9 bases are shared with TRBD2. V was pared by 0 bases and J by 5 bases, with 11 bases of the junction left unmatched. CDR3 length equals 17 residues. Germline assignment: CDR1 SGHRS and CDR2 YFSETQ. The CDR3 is CASSLALLAGITETQYF. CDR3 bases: TGCGCCAGCAGCTTGGCCCTGCTAGCGGGAATAACGGAGACCCAGTACTTC. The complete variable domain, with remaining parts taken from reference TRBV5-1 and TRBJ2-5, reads KAGVTQTPRYLIKTRGQQVTLSCSPISGHRSVSWYQQTPGQGLQFLFEYFSETQRNKGNFPGRFSGRQFSNSRSEMNVSTLELGDSALYLCASSLALLAGITETQYFGPGTRLLVL.

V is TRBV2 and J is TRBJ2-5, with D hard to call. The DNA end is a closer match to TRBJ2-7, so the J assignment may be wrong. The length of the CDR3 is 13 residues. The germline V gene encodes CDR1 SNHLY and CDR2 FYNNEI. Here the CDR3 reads CASTPFSNYEQYF. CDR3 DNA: TGTGCCAGCACTCCATTCTCTAACTACGAGCAGTACTTC.

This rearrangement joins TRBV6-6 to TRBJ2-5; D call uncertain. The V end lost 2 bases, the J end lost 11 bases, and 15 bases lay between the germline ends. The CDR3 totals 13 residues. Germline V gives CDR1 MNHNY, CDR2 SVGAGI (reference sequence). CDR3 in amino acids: CASSYPPKGEQYF. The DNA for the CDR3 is TGTGCCAGCAGTTACCCCCCTAAGGGTGAGCAGTACTTC.

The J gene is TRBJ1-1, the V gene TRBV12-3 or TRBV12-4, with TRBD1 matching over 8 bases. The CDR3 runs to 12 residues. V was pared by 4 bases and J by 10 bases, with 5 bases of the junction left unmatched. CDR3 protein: CASSYGQGGAFF. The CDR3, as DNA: TGTGCCAGCAGTTATGGACAGGGTGGAGCTTTCTTT.

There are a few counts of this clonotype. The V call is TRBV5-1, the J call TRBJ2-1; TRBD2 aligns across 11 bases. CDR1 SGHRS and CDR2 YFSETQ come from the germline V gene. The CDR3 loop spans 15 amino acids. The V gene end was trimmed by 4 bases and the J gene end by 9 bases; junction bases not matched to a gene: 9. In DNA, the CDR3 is TGCGCCAGCAGCCTCCGACTAGCGGGAAAGGGTGAGCAGTTCTTC. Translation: CASSLRLAGKGEQFF.

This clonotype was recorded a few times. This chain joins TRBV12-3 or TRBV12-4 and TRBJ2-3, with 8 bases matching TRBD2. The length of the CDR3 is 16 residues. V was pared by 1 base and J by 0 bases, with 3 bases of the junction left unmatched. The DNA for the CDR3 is TGTGCCAGCAGTTTAGGACTAGCGAGTAGCACAGATACGCAGTATTTT. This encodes CASSLGLASSTDTQYF.

Here the CDR3 reads CASGTPTGGLETQYF. The CDR3 DNA reads as TGTGCCAGCGGCACCCCGACAGGGGGCTTGGAGACCCAGTACTTC. The chain is built from TRBV6-5 and TRBJ2-7; 10 bases align to TRBD1. The DNA end is a closer match to TRBJ2-5, so the J assignment may be wrong. Germline CDR1 MNHEY, CDR2 SVGAGI. This CDR3 region has 15 residues.

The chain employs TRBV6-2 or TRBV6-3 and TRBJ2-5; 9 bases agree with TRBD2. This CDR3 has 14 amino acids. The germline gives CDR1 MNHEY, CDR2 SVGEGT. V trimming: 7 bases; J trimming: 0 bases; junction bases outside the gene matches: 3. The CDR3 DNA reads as TGTGCCAGCATTCAGCGGGGGGACCAAGAGACCCAGTACTTC. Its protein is CASIQRGDQETQYF.

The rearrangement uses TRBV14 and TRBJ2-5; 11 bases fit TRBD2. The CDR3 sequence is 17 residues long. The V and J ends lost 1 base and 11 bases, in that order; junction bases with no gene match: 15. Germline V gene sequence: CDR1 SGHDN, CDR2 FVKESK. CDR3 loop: CASSQVNFGTSGNEQYF. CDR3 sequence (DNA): TGTGCCAGCAGCCAAGTAAATTTCGGGACTAGCGGCAATGAGCAGTACTTC.

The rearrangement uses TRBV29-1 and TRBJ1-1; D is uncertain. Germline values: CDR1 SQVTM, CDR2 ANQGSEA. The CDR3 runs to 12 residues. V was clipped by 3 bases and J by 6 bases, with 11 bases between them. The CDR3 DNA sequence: TGCAGCGTTGATTCTGCCGTCTCTGAAGCTTTCTTT. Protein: CSVDSAVSEAFF.

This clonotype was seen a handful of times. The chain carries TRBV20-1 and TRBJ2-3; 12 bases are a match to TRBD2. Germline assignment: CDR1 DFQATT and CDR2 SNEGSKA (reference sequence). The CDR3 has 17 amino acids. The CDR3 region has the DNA TGCAGCTTCCTCTCCGGGCTAGCGGGAGGGGATACCGATACGCAGTATTTT. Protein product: CSFLSGLAGGDTDTQYF.

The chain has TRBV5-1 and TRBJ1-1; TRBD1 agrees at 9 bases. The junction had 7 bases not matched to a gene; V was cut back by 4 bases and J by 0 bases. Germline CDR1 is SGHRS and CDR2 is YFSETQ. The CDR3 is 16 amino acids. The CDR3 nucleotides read TGCGCCAGCAGCACAACCGGGACAGGGATGAACACTGAAGCTTTCTTT. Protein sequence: CASSTTGTGMNTEAFF. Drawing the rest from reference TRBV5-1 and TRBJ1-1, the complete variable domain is KAGVTQTPRYLIKTRGQQVTLSCSPISGHRSVSWYQQTPGQGLQFLFEYFSETQRNKGNFPGRFSGRQFSNSRSEMNVSTLELGDSALYLCASSTTGTGMNTEAFFGQGTRLTVV.

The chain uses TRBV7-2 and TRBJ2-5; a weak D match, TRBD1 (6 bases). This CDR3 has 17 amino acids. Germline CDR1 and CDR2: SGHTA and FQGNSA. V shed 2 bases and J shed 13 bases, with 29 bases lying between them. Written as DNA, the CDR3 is TGTGCCAGCAGCTTAAACAAATCCGGCGGACCCAGGGGCGAGCGGTACTTC. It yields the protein CASSLNKSGGPRGERYF.

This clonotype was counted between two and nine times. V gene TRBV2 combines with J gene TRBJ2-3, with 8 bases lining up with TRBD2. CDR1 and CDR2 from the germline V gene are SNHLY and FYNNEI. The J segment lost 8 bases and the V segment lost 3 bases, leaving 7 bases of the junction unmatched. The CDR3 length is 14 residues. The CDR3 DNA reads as TGTGCCAGCAGTGACCAAATCGGGAGGGTTACGCAGTATTTT. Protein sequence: CASSDQIGRVTQYF. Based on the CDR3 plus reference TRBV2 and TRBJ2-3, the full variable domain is EPEVTQTPSHQVTQMGQEVILRCVPISNHLYFYWYRQILGQKVEFLVSFYNNEISEKSEIFDDQFSVERPDGSNFTLKIRSTKLEDSAMYFCASSDQIGRVTQYFGPGTRLTVL.

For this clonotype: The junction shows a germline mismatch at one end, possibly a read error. CDR3 protein: CANSPGGIGANVLTF. The CDR3 DNA is TGTGCCAACAGCCCGGGGGGCATTGGGGCCAACGTCTTGACTTTC. The gene calls are TRBV11-3 and TRBJ2-6, with D possibly being TRBD2 (7 bases). Germline CDR1 is SGHNT and CDR2 is YENEEA. The CDR3 consists of 15 residues.

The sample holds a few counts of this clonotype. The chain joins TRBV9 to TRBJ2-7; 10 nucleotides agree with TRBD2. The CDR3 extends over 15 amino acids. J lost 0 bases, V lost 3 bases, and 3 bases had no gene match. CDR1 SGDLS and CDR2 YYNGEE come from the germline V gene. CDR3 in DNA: TGTGCCAGCAGCGCCGGGACTAGCGCCTCCTACGAGCAGTACTTC. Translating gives CASSAGTSASYEQYF.